This passage covers 5 T cell receptor beta chains from one sample sequenced in a study of circulating CD8 cells and anti-PD-1 response in melanoma. Using around 16 ng of total RNA, TCR libraries were made with the QIAseq Immune Repertoire TCR panel. TCRdb itself ran the reads through MiXCR, one entry per CDR3 protein. Of roughly 680 distinct CDR3 sequences in the sample, 7% to 8% were seen once. Four subsets defined by PD-1 and/or TIGIT were sorted from live CD3+CD8+TCRalphabeta+ cells. The sample here was CD8+ T cells from PBMCs, taken at baseline or after one month of anti-PD-1 therapy (not recorded which). All receptors come from a human donor with melanoma.

The chain uses TRBV6-2 or TRBV6-3 and TRBJ2-5; either TRBD1 or TRBD2 may supply D (5 bases each). The CDR3 has 16 residues. V lost 0 bases, J lost 1 base, and 12 bases lay in between. Germline V lookup: CDR1 MNHEY, CDR2 SVGEGT. CDR3 region: CASSYSREGTQETQYF. The DNA of the CDR3 is TGTGCCAGCAGTTACTCGAGAGAGGGGACCCAAGAGACCCAGTACTTC.

This clonotype is deemed large. The limits of the CDR3 on the DNA are not certain, so only TCRdb's listed CDR3 is given. The chain recombines TRBV21-1 with TRBJ2-1; the table names TRBD1, a call not compared with the DNA. TRBV21-1 is reported as a pseudogene. The CDR3 length is 13 residues, termini included. The CDR3 here is CADWGQGANEQFF.

Relative to its sample, this clonotype is medium-sized (0.01 to 0.1%). The chain has TRBV20-1 and TRBJ2-7; 7 bases fit TRBD1. The CDR3 covers 15 residues. With V trimmed by 0 bases and J by 3 bases, 8 bases remained unmatched. Germline assignment: CDR1 DFQATT and CDR2 SNEGSKA (reference sequence). CDR3 sequence reads: CSARDPGTALYEQYF. In nucleotides, the CDR3 is TGCAGTGCTAGAGATCCCGGGACAGCTCTCTACGAGCAGTACTTC.

This clonotype qualifies as medium-sized. The chain combines TRBV27 with TRBJ2-2, with 7 bases that match TRBD2. In germline, CDR1 is MNHEY, CDR2 SMNVEV (reference sequence). CDR3 length: 15 amino acids. J was trimmed by 4 bases and V by 3 bases; bases with no gene match: 5. CDR3 sequence: CASSLLGGRTGELFF. CDR3 coding DNA: TGTGCCAGCAGTTTGCTGGGAGGGCGCACCGGGGAGCTGTTTTTT.

This clonotype is medium-sized within its sample. The V call is TRBV5-4, the J call TRBJ2-7; no firm D call. The ends were cut back, 0 bases at V and 0 bases at J, with 13 bases in the middle. CDR1 is SGHNT and CDR2 is YYREEE in the germline V gene (reference sequence). This CDR3 comprises 16 residues. The CDR3 loop reads CASSLAGPSSSYEQYF. The DNA of the CDR3 is TGTGCCAGCAGCTTGGCCGGGCCCTCTAGCTCCTACGAGCAGTACTTC.